These 20 T cell receptor beta chains were sequenced from one sample in a study of T-cell memory formation after mild COVID-19. In TCRdb, the 5' RACE reads were re-called with MiXCR into one record per CDR3 protein. The table records 580,000 or so distinct CDR3 sequences, around a sixth of them present only once. The sample taken for sequencing was PBMCs or a T cell subset sorted from them (not recorded which). These receptors were collected from an adult woman who had mild COVID-19 (a few samples of this study predate the infection). Cell type and time point are not known.

This clonotype has only a few counts. V and J are TRBV12-3 or TRBV12-4 and TRBJ1-2, with a possible D match to TRBD1 (5 bases). The CDR3 spans 13 residues. V lost 4 bases and J lost 3, with 9 bases in between. The CDR3 DNA is TGTGCCAGCAGTTCACAGGAGCACTATGGCTACACCTTC. It specifies CASSSQEHYGYTF.

This chain joins TRBV6-6 and TRBJ2-1; D gene unclear. The CDR3 runs 15 residues. V lost 2 bases, J lost 5 bases, and 13 bases lay in between. Germline assignment: CDR1 MNHNY and CDR2 SVGAGI (reference sequence). CDR3 protein: CASSYRSGWDNEQFF. The CDR3 coding sequence is TGTGCCAGCAGTTACAGGTCGGGCTGGGACAATGAGCAGTTCTTC.

Only a few counts were recorded for this clonotype. The J gene is TRBJ1-2, the V gene TRBV5-5, with D possibly matching TRBD1 (6 bases). Trimming left V 6 bases short and J 4 bases short, with 13 bases between. The germline V gene has CDR1 SGHKS and CDR2 YYEKEE (reference sequence). The CDR3 consists of 13 residues. The CDR3 DNA sequence: TGTGCCAGCAACCCCGAGGGGGGCTATGGCTACACCTTC. This translates into CASNPEGGYGYTF.

The table lists this clonotype with a few counts. This sequence joins TRBV15 and TRBJ2-2, with D maybe TRBD2 (6 bases). Germline assignment: CDR1 LNHNV and CDR2 YYDKDF (reference sequence). This CDR3 contains 12 residues. V shed 5 bases and J shed 5 bases, with 6 bases lying between them. The DNA of the CDR3 is TGTGCCACCAGCCGGGAGACCGGGGAGCTGTTTTTT. Amino acid sequence: CATSRETGELFF.

The chain uses TRBV7-6 and TRBJ2-7; TRBD2 matches at 10 bases. V shed 0 bases, J shed 3 bases, and the junction held 11 bases outside the gene matches. Germline CDR1 and CDR2: SGHVS and FNYEAQ. The CDR3 extends over 18 amino acids. The CDR3, as DNA: TGTGCCAGCAGCTTAGCGGCGTACGGACTAGCGGAAGGCTACGAGCAGTACTTC. It codes for CASSLAAYGLAEGYEQYF.

This chain joins TRBV7-9 and TRBJ2-7; D possibly uses TRBD1 or TRBD2 (5 bases each). The CDR3 is 14 residues long. CDR1 and CDR2 from the germline V gene are SEHNR and FQNEAQ (reference sequence). V was shortened by 1 base and J by 4 bases, with 11 bases between the two germline ends. The CDR3 protein is CASSLVRDPYEQYF. CDR3 DNA sequence: TGTGCCAGCAGCTTAGTACGGGACCCTTACGAGCAGTACTTC.

The V call is TRBV30, the J call TRBJ2-2; possibly TRBD1 or TRBD2 for D (5 bases each). Germline loops: CDR1 GTSNPN, CDR2 SVGIG (reference sequence). Trimming shortened V by 6 bases and J by 5 bases, and 13 bases separated the two germline ends. The CDR3 has 13 residues. Written as DNA, the CDR3 is TGTGCCTGCACCGGGACCCGGACCGGGGAGCTGTTTTTT. Its protein is CACTGTRTGELFF.

This clonotype has more than one count but fewer than ten. V gene TRBV7-9 combines with J gene TRBJ2-1; D call uncertain. This CDR3 region has 13 residues. Trimming left V 8 bases short and J 0 bases short, with 8 bases between. The germline CDR1 and CDR2 sequences are SEHNR and FQNEAQ (reference sequence). The CDR3: CASHFSSYNEQFF. CDR3 bases: TGTGCCAGCCACTTCAGCTCCTACAATGAGCAGTTCTTC. Complete variable domain (other parts from reference TRBV7-9 and TRBJ2-1): DTGVSQNPRHKITKRGQNVTFRCDPISEHNRLYWYRQTLGQGPEFLTYFQNEAQLEKSRLLSDRFSAERPKGSFSTLEIQRTEQGDSAMYLCASHFSSYNEQFFGPGTRLTVL.

There are many counts of this clonotype. The V and J genes are TRBV7-9 and TRBJ2-7; no clear D gene. There are 13 residues in the CDR3. Trimming removed 2 bases at V and 2 bases at J, with 7 bases between. Germline CDR1 reads SEHNR; CDR2 reads FQNEAQ (reference sequence). The CDR3 bases are TGTGCCAGCAGCTTAAGGGTAACCTACGAGCAGTACTTC. This codes for CASSLRVTYEQYF.

V usage is TRBV12-3 or TRBV12-4 and J usage is TRBJ2-2; 7 bases are a match to TRBD2. The CDR3 runs to 16 residues. J was trimmed by 4 bases and V by 0 bases; bases with no gene match: 5. The CDR3 DNA reads as TGTGCCAGCAGTTTAGCATGGGGGGGAATCACCGGGGAGCTGTTTTTT. As protein: CASSLAWGGITGELFF.

This clonotype was counted only a few times. The chain joins TRBV6-5 to TRBJ2-7; 9 bases are shared with TRBD2. CDR1 is MNHEY, CDR2 SVGAGI, per germline. The CDR3 has 19 residues. Trimming cost V 0 bases and J 2 bases; bases outside gene matches: 14. The CDR3 DNA reads as TGTGCCAGCAGTTACTCCTCCCTCTTCGGACTAGCGTCCCCCTACGAGCAGTACTTC. This gives the protein CASSYSSLFGLASPYEQYF.

This clonotype was seen only a few times. This sequence joins TRBV7-9 and TRBJ2-7, with TRBD2 as a possible D gene (6 bases). V was cut by 5 bases and J by 3 bases, with 20 bases left in between. Germline assignment: CDR1 SEHNR and CDR2 FQNEAQ (reference sequence). CDR3 size: 16 residues. The chain's CDR3 is CASSPLNGGISYEQYF. The CDR3 bases are TGTGCCAGCAGCCCCCTAAATGGCGGGATTAGCTACGAGCAGTACTTC.

The chain couples TRBV4-1 to TRBJ2-2, with D perhaps given as TRBD1 or TRBD2 (5 bases each). This CDR3 region has 15 residues. The V end was cut by 4 bases, the J end by 3 bases, with 12 bases between. Looked up from germline, CDR1 is MGHRA and CDR2 is YSYEKL. The chain's CDR3 is CASSRGEGYTGELFF. CDR3 DNA: TGCGCCAGCAGCCGGGGAGAGGGGTACACCGGGGAGCTGTTTTTT.

This clonotype has a count of ten or more. In nucleotides, the CDR3 is TGTGCCTGGAGTAAACCTAGCGGGACCTACAATGAGCAGTTCTTC. Translated, it gives CAWSKPSGTYNEQFF. V usage is TRBV30 and J usage is TRBJ2-1, with 9 positions matching TRBD2. V shed 2 bases, J shed 2 bases, and the junction held 4 bases outside the gene matches. The germline V gene encodes CDR1 GTSNPN and CDR2 SVGIG (reference sequence). The CDR3 contains 15 residues.

This clonotype occurred a few times. The rearrangement joins TRBV5-6 to TRBJ2-1, with TRBD1 as a possible D gene (5 bases). This CDR3 is 14 amino acids long. The V end lost 0 bases, the J end lost 9 bases, and 13 bases lay between the germline ends. Germline CDR1 reads SGHDT; CDR2 reads YYEEEE. Here the CDR3 DNA reads TGTGCCAGCAGCTTGGGTGACAGTGAGTTTGAGCAGTTCTTC. It translates to CASSLGDSEFEQFF.

The chain joins TRBV6-5 to TRBJ1-2; weak D call: TRBD1 (5 bases). The CDR3 runs to 14 residues. Germline values: CDR1 MNHEY, CDR2 SVGAGI. With 2 bases removed from V and 8 bases from J, the gap between germline ends came to 15 bases. CDR3 residues: CASSYRPDRPGYTF. CDR3 bases: TGTGCCAGCAGTTACAGACCCGACAGACCGGGCTACACCTTC.

J is TRBJ1-2 and V is TRBV3-1, with D unclear. The germline gives CDR1 LGHDT, CDR2 YNNKEL (reference sequence). The CDR3 runs 16 residues. Trimming pared 5 bases from V and 7 bases from J, leaving 23 bases between. The CDR3 coding sequence is TGTGCCAGCAGCTCCTCGAGAGCCCGAGGGAAGTTTGGCTACACCTTC. Translating it yields CASSSSRARGKFGYTF.

This sequence joins TRBV20-1 and TRBJ2-1, with 10 positions matching TRBD1. The junction had 4 bases not matched to a gene; V was cut back by 4 bases and J by 4 bases. This CDR3 has 14 residues. CDR1 and CDR2 (germline): DFQATT, SNEGSKA (reference sequence). The CDR3 DNA follows: TGCAGTGCTACCGGGACAGGGGCTTACAATGAGCAGTTCTTC. Translated: CSATGTGAYNEQFF.

This sequence joins TRBV5-1 and TRBJ2-3; D is perhaps TRBD1 (6 bases). Per the germline V gene, CDR1 is SGHRS and CDR2 is YFSETQ. The CDR3 covers 11 residues. V dropped 6 bases and J dropped 7 bases, with 9 bases sitting between them. The CDR3 reads CASTGEHTQYF. Written as DNA, the CDR3 is TGCGCCAGCACAGGGGAGCATACGCAGTATTTT.

The sample holds a few counts of this clonotype. V usage is TRBV6-6 and J usage is TRBJ2-7; 13 nucleotides line up with TRBD2. CDR1 is MNHNY, CDR2 SVGAGI, per germline (reference sequence). V was pared by 7 bases and J by 5 bases, with 5 bases of the junction left unmatched. The CDR3 has 14 residues. Here the CDR3 reads CASTGTSGEHEQYF. The CDR3 nucleotides are TGTGCCAGCACCGGGACTAGCGGGGAACACGAGCAGTACTTC.